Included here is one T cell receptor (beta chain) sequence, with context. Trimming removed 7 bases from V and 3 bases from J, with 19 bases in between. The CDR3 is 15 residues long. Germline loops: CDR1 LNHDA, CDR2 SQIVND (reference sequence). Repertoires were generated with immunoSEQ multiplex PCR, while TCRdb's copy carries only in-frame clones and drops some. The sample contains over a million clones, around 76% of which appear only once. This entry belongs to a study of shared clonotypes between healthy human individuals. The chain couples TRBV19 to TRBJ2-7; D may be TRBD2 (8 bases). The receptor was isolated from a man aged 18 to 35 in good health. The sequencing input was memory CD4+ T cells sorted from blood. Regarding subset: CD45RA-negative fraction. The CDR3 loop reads CASMLAGQPFYEQYF. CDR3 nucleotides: TGTGCCAGTATGTTAGCGGGACAGCCATTCTACGAGCAGTACTTC. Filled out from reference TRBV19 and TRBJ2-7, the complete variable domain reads DGGITQSPKYLFRKEGQNVTLSCEQNLNHDAMYWYRQDPGQGLRLIYYSQIVNDFQKGDIAEGYSVSREKKESFPLTVTSAQKNPTAFYLCASMLAGQPFYEQYFGPGTRLTVT.